The present entry profiles one TCR beta chain with its context. Antigen unknown. From germline, CDR1 is ENHRY and CDR2 SYGVKD. The CDR3 runs to 13 residues. Between the trimmed V and J ends, which lost 4 bases and 1 base, there was a span of 7 bases. These data are taken from a study of PD-1 blockade in classical Hodgkin lymphoma. Study information: On a schedule of every 2 weeks, patients received nivolumab 3 mg/kg intravenously. Broader study findings: Relapsed/refractory patients reportedly had lower baseline diversity than newly diagnosed patients. Initiation of nivolumab under 1 year after ASCT led to exclusion of patients.

All the patients suffered relapse after autologous stem cell transplantation, and brentuximab vedotin exposure differed. The assay was immunoSEQ multiplex PCR, and TCRdb's table has in-frame clones only and misses some. Found here are approximately 89,000 clones, roughly 88% of them singletons; the top ten hold 12%. This sequence joins TRBV10-3 and TRBJ1-1, with no clear D. The sequence came from a human donor with classical Hodgkin lymphoma. Here the sequenced sample was peripheral blood mononuclear cells (PBMCs), taken at baseline. CDR3 region: CAISVIGNTEAFF. As DNA, the CDR3 is TGTGCCATCAGTGTTATAGGGAACACTGAAGCTTTCTTT.